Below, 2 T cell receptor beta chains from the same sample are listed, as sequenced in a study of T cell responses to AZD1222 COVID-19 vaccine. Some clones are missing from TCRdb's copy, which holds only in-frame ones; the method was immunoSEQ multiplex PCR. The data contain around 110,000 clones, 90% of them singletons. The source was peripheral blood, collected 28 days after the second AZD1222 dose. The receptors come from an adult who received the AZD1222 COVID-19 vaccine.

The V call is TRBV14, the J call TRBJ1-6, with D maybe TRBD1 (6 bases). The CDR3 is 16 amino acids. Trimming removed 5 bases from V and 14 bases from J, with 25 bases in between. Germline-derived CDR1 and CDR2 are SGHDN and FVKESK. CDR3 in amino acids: CASSKGQARISEALHF. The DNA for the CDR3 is TGTGCCAGCAGCAAGGGACAAGCCCGGATATCAGAGGCCCTCCACTTT. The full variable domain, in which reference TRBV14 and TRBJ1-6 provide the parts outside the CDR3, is EAGVTQFPSHSVIEKGQTVTLRCDPISGHDNLYWYRRVMGKEIKFLLHFVKESKQDESGMPNNRFLAERTGGTYSTLKVQPAELEDSGVYFCASSKGQARISEALHFGNGTRLTVT.

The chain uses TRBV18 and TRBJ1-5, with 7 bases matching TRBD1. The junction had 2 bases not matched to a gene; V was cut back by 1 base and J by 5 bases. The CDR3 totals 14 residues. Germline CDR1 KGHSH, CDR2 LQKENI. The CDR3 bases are TGTGCCAGCTCACCACGACAGGGTGATCAGCCCCAGCATTTT. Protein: CASSPRQGDQPQHF.